The next 21 T cell receptor beta chains were all read from a single sample in a study of cytomegalovirus exposure and HLA in healthy donors. PCR involved 60 Vbeta and 13 Jbeta primers. Sequencing used immunoSEQ multiplex PCR; TCRdb keeps in-frame clones, though not all of them. The ten top clones account for 3.5% to 4%, within a sample of tens of thousands of clones. Input material: PBMCs. Receptors were obtained from a male donor in good health and CMV-seronegative.

The V call is TRBV2, the J call TRBJ2-7, with D possibly being TRBD2 (5 bases). V shed 7 bases and J shed 2 bases, with 21 bases lying between them. The CDR3 is made up of 16 amino acids. Germline V gene lookup returns CDR1 SNHLY and CDR2 FYNNEI. This CDR3 reads CASNHGEGTSAYEQYF. CDR3 DNA sequence: TGTGCCAGCAACCACGGGGAAGGCACCAGCGCCTACGAGCAGTACTTC.

The chain combines TRBV6-5 with TRBJ1-1; possible D gene TRBD1, 5 bases. The CDR3 is made up of 14 amino acids. V was cut by 8 bases and J by 6 bases, with 19 bases left in between. The germline CDR1 and CDR2 sequences are MNHEY and SVGAGI. CDR3 protein: CASPPRVQGAEAFF. CDR3 DNA: TGTGCCAGCCCCCCCCGAGTGCAAGGGGCTGAAGCTTTCTTT.

Concerning this clone itself: Other DNA variants within this sample encode the same CDR3. The rearrangement uses TRBV7-2 and TRBJ2-1, with unresolved D. The CDR3 extends over 13 amino acids. Trimming stripped 1 base from V and 4 bases from J, with 5 bases between. CDR1 and CDR2 (germline): SGHTA, FQGNSA. The CDR3 reads CASSLVQYNEQFF. Written as DNA, the CDR3 is TGTGCCAGCAGCTTAGTCCAGTACAATGAGCAGTTCTTC.

This chain joins TRBV19 and TRBJ2-7; perhaps TRBD1 as D (6 bases). Trimming removed 6 bases at V and 2 bases at J, with 17 bases between. The germline CDR1 and CDR2 sequences are LNHDA and SQIVND (reference sequence). The CDR3 is 15 amino acids. CDR3 coding DNA: TGTGCCAGTAGCCTAACAGGGTATCTCCCCTACGAGCAGTACTTC. This sequence encodes CASSLTGYLPYEQYF.

The gene calls are TRBV28 and TRBJ1-5, with D perhaps matching TRBD1 (5 bases). Germline CDR1 is MDHEN and CDR2 is SYDVKM. The CDR3 is made up of 13 amino acids. V was shortened by 5 bases and J by 6 bases, with 11 bases between the two germline ends. The DNA for the CDR3 is TGTGCCAGCAGTCCAGGGAATACTCAGCCCCAGCATTTT. Its translation: CASSPGNTQPQHF. The variable domain in full, with the rest retrieved from reference TRBV28 and TRBJ1-5, is DVKVTQSSRYLVKRTGEKVFLECVQDMDHENMFWYRQDPGLGLRLIYFSYDVKMKEKGDIPEGYSVSREKKERFSLILESASTNQTSMYLCASSPGNTQPQHFGDGTRLSIL.

The chain employs TRBV6-5 and TRBJ2-4; no definite D call. In germline, CDR1 is MNHEY, CDR2 SVGAGI. The CDR3 runs to 14 residues. V dropped 8 bases and J dropped 0 bases, with 11 bases sitting between them. Here the CDR3 reads CASAEALAKNIQYF. The CDR3 DNA sequence: TGTGCCAGCGCCGAGGCCCTAGCCAAAAACATTCAGTACTTC.

The V call is TRBV4-2, the J call TRBJ2-7, with 9 bases that match TRBD2. This CDR3 region has 17 residues. After removal of 0 bases from V and 2 bases from J, the junction contained 8 bases not matched to a gene. CDR1 is LGHNA, CDR2 YNFKEQ, per germline. CDR3 DNA: TGTGCCAGCAGCCAAGAAACCCGGACTAGCGAGGCCTACGAGCAGTACTTC. Translating it yields CASSQETRTSEAYEQYF.

The CDR3 nucleotides read TGTGCCAGCAGTTTAGGCCAACCTGTTGGTTATTCACCCCTCCACTTT. This gives the protein CASSLGQPVGYSPLHF. The chain joins TRBV28 to TRBJ1-6; D is unresolved. Trimming left V 2 bases short and J 8 bases short, with 16 bases between. The CDR3 contains 16 residues. CDR1 MDHEN and CDR2 SYDVKM come from the germline V gene. Complete variable domain (other parts from reference TRBV28 and TRBJ1-6): DVKVTQSSRYLVKRTGEKVFLECVQDMDHENMFWYRQDPGLGLRLIYFSYDVKMKEKGDIPEGYSVSREKKERFSLILESASTNQTSMYLCASSLGQPVGYSPLHFGNGTRLTVT.

The chain employs TRBV2 and TRBJ2-5; no reliable D call. Gene TRBJ2-7 matches the end of the DNA better, so the J call may be wrong. Per the germline V gene, CDR1 is SNHLY and CDR2 is FYNNEI. The CDR3 sequence is 13 residues long. CDR3 amino acids: CASSDRQDYEQYF. CDR3 DNA sequence: TGTGCCAGCAGTGATCGGCAGGACTACGAGCAGTACTTC.

The J gene is TRBJ2-7, the V gene TRBV9; D is unresolved. The CDR3 runs 14 residues. The germline gives CDR1 SGDLS, CDR2 YYNGEE. Trimming shortened V by 4 bases and J by 7 bases, and 18 bases separated the two germline ends. DNA of the CDR3: TGTGCCAGCAGCCAGAGGTCAGAAGTTAGAGAGCAGTACTTC. Translating gives CASSQRSEVREQYF.

The CDR3 here is CASSQAGLAGNNEQFF. CDR3 nucleotide sequence: TGTGCCAGCAGCCAAGCGGGACTAGCGGGGAACAATGAGCAGTTCTTC. The chain recombines TRBV4-2 with TRBJ2-1; TRBD2 matches at 13 bases. This CDR3 has 16 amino acids. J lost 5 bases, V lost 1 base, and 2 bases had no gene match. Per germline, CDR1 LGHNA and CDR2 YNFKEQ.

Worth noting for this clone: One junction end does not reproduce the germline sequence, and a read error may be involved. This chain uses TRBV18 with TRBJ2-3; TRBD2 matches at 7 bases. The CDR3 consists of 16 residues. The germline CDR1 and CDR2 sequences are KGHSH and LQKENI. In DNA, the CDR3 is TGTGCCAGCGCACCATCCGGGGGGTCTAGCACAGATACGCAGTATTTT. Residues: CASAPSGGSSTDTQYF.

The V and J genes are TRBV2 and TRBJ2-2; 11 positions agree with TRBD1. Losses at the gene ends were 6 bases for V and 4 bases for J; bases not matched to a gene: 4. The CDR3 spans 15 residues. Germline CDR1 and CDR2: SNHLY and FYNNEI. CDR3 loop: CASRAGTGGTGELFF. DNA of the CDR3: TGTGCCAGCAGGGCAGGGACAGGGGGCACCGGGGAGCTGTTTTTT.

The chain joins TRBV9 to TRBJ2-5, with TRBD1 identical over 9 bases. Germline V gene data show CDR1 as SGDLS and CDR2 as YYNGEE. The CDR3 consists of 16 residues. J gave up 5 bases and V 4 bases, and 12 bases lay outside the gene matches. CDR3 DNA: TGTGCCAGCAGCCCCAGACCGGGACAGGGTATTGAGACCCAGTACTTC. This codes for CASSPRPGQGIETQYF.

The J gene is TRBJ1-2, the V gene TRBV18; D is unclear. Looked up from germline, CDR1 is KGHSH and CDR2 is LQKENI. Trimming cost V 1 base and J 6 bases, with 12 bases left between them. The CDR3 sequence is 14 residues long. The CDR3 DNA reads TGTGCCAGCTCACCACGGGGAGCGGATGATGGCTACACCTTC. Protein product: CASSPRGADDGYTF.

The chain has TRBV19 and TRBJ2-7; 10 nucleotides match TRBD1. J gave up 2 bases and V 4 bases, and 5 bases lay outside the gene matches. The CDR3 totals 15 residues. Germline V gene sequence: CDR1 LNHDA, CDR2 SQIVND (reference sequence). CDR3 sequence: CASSSWTGGAYEQYF. The CDR3 bases are TGTGCCAGTAGTAGCTGGACAGGGGGAGCCTACGAGCAGTACTTC.

The rearrangement links TRBV30 to TRBJ1-4; D possibly corresponds to TRBD1 (6 bases). Germline-derived CDR1 and CDR2 are GTSNPN and SVGIG (reference sequence). The CDR3 totals 15 residues. V shed 4 bases and J shed 4 bases, with 16 bases lying between them. CDR3 region: CAWNRGGLSNEKLFF. The DNA of the CDR3 is TGTGCCTGGAATCGGGGGGGGCTTAGTAATGAAAAACTGTTTTTT.

V and J are TRBV4-2 and TRBJ1-2; D is ambiguous. The CDR3 spans 16 residues. CDR1 LGHNA and CDR2 YNFKEQ come from the germline V gene. The V and J ends lost 1 base and 3 bases respectively, with 15 bases between them. The CDR3 nucleotides read TGTGCCAGCAGCCAAGGAGATGGAAAGCTAGACTATGGCTACACCTTC. Protein: CASSQGDGKLDYGYTF.

This chain joins TRBV6-5 and TRBJ1-2; D ambiguous. Germline assignment: CDR1 MNHEY and CDR2 SVGAGI. The length of the CDR3 is 13 residues. Trimming removed 6 bases at V and 8 bases at J, with 16 bases between. This CDR3 reads CASSSIGSGGYTF. As DNA, the CDR3 is TGTGCCAGCAGCTCGATCGGATCGGGGGGCTACACCTTC.

The rearrangement links TRBV4-2 to TRBJ1-5; D is unclear. CDR3 length: 14 amino acids. Germline lookup yields CDR1 LGHNA and CDR2 YNFKEQ. The V and J ends lost 0 bases and 7 bases respectively, with 10 bases between them. CDR3 DNA sequence: TGTGCCAGCAGCCAAGACAGCCGGGGACAGCCCCAGCATTTT. Its protein product is CASSQDSRGQPQHF.

CDR3: CASSYEVRAYNEQFF. In nucleotides, the CDR3 is TGTGCCAGCAGTTACGAGGTGCGCGCCTACAATGAGCAGTTCTTC. The chain is built from TRBV6-6 and TRBJ2-1, with D unclear. This CDR3 is 15 amino acids long. V shed 2 bases and J shed 2 bases, with 10 bases lying between them. Germline V lookup: CDR1 MNHNY, CDR2 SVGAGI (reference sequence).